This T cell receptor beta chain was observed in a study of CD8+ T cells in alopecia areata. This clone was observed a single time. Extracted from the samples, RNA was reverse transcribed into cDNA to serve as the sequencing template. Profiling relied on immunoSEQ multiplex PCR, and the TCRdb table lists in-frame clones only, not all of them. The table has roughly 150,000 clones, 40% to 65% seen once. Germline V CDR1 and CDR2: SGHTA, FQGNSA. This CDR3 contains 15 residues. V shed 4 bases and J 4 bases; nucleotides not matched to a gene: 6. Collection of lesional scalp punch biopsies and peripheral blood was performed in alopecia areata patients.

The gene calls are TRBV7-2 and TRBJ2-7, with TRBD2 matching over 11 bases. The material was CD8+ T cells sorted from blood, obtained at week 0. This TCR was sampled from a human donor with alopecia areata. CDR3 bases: TGTGCCAGCAGCTCGGGACTAGCGGTCTCATACGAGCAGTACTTC. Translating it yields CASSSGLAVSYEQYF. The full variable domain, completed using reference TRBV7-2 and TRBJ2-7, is GAGVSQSPSNKVTEKGKDVELRCDPISGHTALYWYRQSLGQGLEFLIYFQGNSAPDKSGLPSDRFSAERTGGSVSTLTIQRTQQEDSAVYLCASSSGLAVSYEQYFGPGTRLTVT.